This T cell receptor beta chain was recorded in a study of T cells after yellow fever vaccination. Study background: Low-cell-number fractions underwent preparation using SMART-Seq v4 Ultra Low Input.

Trimming removed 1 base at V and 4 bases at J, with 13 bases between. CDR1 LNHDA and CDR2 SQIVND come from the germline V gene (reference sequence). The CDR3 has 15 amino acids. TCRdb redid the calling of the 5' RACE reads with MiXCR, one entry per CDR3 protein. The sample has some 120,000 distinct CDR3 sequences, 13% to 15% seen once. A remark on this clonotype: As yet, its antigen is unknown.

General study findings and limits: Reappearance after the booster was seen for most primary-vaccination clones, at 96% CD4 and about 90% CD8.

The chain combines TRBV19 with TRBJ1-1; D is undetermined. This sequence was found in a man younger than 30 who received the YFV17D yellow fever vaccine. The sequences come from CD8+ T cells sorted from PBMCs, collected 5 days after the yellow fever booster vaccination. The CDR3 coding sequence is TGTGCCAGTAGTATAGGATCCGGGAGGAGCACTGAAGCTTTCTTT. Protein: CASSIGSGRSTEAFF.